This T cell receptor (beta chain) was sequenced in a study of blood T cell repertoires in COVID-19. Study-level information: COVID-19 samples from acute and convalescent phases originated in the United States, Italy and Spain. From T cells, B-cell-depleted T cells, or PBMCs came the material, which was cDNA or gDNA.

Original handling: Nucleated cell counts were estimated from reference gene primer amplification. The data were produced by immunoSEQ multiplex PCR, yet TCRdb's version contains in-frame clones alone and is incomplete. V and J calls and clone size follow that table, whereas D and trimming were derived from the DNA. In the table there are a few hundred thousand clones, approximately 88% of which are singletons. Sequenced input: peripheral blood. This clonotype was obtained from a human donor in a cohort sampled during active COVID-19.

CDR3 in DNA: TGTGCCAGCAGTTTCCAGGGGCCGGGGGCCAACGTCCTGACTTTC. Translated, it gives CASSFQGPGANVLTF. The V and J genes are TRBV27 and TRBJ2-6, with D perhaps matching TRBD1 (6 bases). Germline CDR1 is MNHEY and CDR2 is SMNVEV (reference sequence). Trimming left V 3 bases short and J 4 bases short, with 10 bases between. This CDR3 is 15 amino acids long.